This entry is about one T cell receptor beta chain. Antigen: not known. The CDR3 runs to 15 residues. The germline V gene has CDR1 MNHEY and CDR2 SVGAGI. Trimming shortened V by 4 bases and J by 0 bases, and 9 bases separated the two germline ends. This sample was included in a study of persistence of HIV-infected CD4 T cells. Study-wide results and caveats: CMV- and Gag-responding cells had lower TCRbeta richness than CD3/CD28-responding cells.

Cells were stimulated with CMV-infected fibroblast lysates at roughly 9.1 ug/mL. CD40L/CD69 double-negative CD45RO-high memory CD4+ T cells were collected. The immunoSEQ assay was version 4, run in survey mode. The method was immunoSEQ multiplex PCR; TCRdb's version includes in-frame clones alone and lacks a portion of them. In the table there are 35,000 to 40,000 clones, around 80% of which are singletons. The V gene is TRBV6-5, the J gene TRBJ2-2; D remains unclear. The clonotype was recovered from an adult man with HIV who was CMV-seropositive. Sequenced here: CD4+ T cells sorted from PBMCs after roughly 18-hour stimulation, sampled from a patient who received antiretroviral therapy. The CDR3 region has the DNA TGTGCCAGCAGTTTACGTTACCCGAACACCGGGGAGCTGTTTTTT. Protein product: CASSLRYPNTGELFF.